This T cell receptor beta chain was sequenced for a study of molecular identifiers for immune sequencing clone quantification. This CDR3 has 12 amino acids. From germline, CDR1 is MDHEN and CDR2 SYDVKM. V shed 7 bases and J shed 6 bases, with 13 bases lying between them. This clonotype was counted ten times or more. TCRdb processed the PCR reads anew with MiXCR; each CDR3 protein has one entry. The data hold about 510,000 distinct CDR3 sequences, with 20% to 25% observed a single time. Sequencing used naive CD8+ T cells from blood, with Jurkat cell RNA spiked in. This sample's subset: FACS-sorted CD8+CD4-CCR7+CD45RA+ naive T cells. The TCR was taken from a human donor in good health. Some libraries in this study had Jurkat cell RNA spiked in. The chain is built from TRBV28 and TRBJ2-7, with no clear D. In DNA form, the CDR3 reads TGTGCCAGCAAGCTCCCGTTCGGCGAGCAGTACTTC. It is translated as CASKLPFGEQYF. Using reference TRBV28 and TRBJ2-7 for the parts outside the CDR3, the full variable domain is DVKVTQSSRYLVKRTGEKVFLECVQDMDHENMFWYRQDPGLGLRLIYFSYDVKMKEKGDIPEGYSVSREKKERFSLILESASTNQTSMYLCASKLPFGEQYFGPGTRLTVT.